This T cell receptor beta chain derives from a study of T cell repertoires in cytomegalovirus infection. Study information: Selection of CMV epitopes for the study included recently identified HLA-C-restricted and well-studied HLA-B-restricted ones. Matching HLA type, along with CMV infection, was indicated by public TCR beta signatures. Findings of the study overall: Cumulative public TCR beta family frequency identified CMV carriers with the relevant HLA. The ex vivo response showed dominance by HLA-C-restricted CMV-specific TCR beta clonotypes.

TCRdb re-called the reads with MiXCR, one entry per CDR3 protein. The sample yields some 310,000 distinct CDR3 sequences, about 25% seen once. The CDR3 extends over 15 amino acids. Germline V lookup: CDR1 SGHDT, CDR2 YYEEEE. V lost 0 bases and J lost 7; bases outside the gene matches: 10. Concerning this clonotype: Its antigen is unknown.

The chain has TRBV5-6 and TRBJ2-7; TRBD2 matches at 7 bases. This specimen was cultured PBMCs, taken from culture after CMV antigen stimulation. This receptor was taken from a human donor in good health (CMV status not recorded). Some clones in this sample may be carry-over from other donors' samples. This CDR3 is CASSLEGLFFKEQYV. For the CDR3, the DNA is TGTGCCAGCAGCTTGGAGGGACTATTTTTTAAGGAGCAGTACGTC.